This TCR beta chain comes out of a study of shared clonotypes between healthy human individuals. Concerning this clone: The same CDR3 can be traced to other DNA sequences in this sample.

Per the original methods: For the immunoSEQ data, sequences were junction-only without quality scores, so filtering differed. The data were produced by immunoSEQ multiplex PCR, yet TCRdb's version contains in-frame clones alone and is incomplete. V, J and clone size are taken as reported in that table, and D and trimming were inferred from the DNA itself. Here the sample spans around 990,000 clones, 70% to 80% being singletons. The CDR3 is made up of 15 amino acids. Looked up from germline, CDR1 is SGHTA and CDR2 is FQGTGA. The V end was cut by 1 base, the J end by 0 bases, with 9 bases between. There were no recent acute infections or vaccinations among the donors, who were healthy HIV-negative adults. A CD45RA+ naive subset and a CD45RA-negative memory subset were split from CD4+ cells.

The J gene is TRBJ1-1, the V gene TRBV7-3, with unresolved D. Material for sequencing was memory CD4+ T cells from PBMCs. The subset was: CD45RA-negative fraction. The clonotype comes from a man younger than 35 in good health. Some clones in this sample may be carry-over from other donors' samples. The CDR3 nucleotides read TGTGCCAGCAGCTTAAGCCCGGGGATGAACACTGAAGCTTTCTTT. Protein product: CASSLSPGMNTEAFF.